The 10 T cell receptor beta chains listed next were all sequenced from one sample in a study of blood T cell repertoires in COVID-19. Measured with immunoSEQ multiplex PCR; TCRdb has only the in-frame clones, and not every one. The data contain 200,000 to 250,000 clones, more than 70% of them singletons. Sequences were obtained from peripheral blood. All receptors derive from an elderly woman with acute or convalescent COVID-19.

V gene TRBV7-2 combines with J gene TRBJ1-2; 11 nucleotides align to TRBD1. J lost 6 bases, V lost 2 bases, and 5 bases had no gene match. CDR1 is SGHTA, CDR2 FQGNSA, per germline. The CDR3 sequence is 15 residues long. The CDR3 nucleotides read TGTGCCAGCAGCTTATGGACAGGGGGCTTGAATGGCTACACCTTC. This sequence encodes CASSLWTGGLNGYTF.

The J gene is TRBJ1-2, the V gene TRBV6-5; the match to TRBD1 covers 10 bases. Germline lookup yields CDR1 MNHEY and CDR2 SVGAGI. Trimming took 2 bases from V and 8 from J; bases not matched to a gene: 8. This CDR3 region has 15 residues. CDR3 nucleotide sequence: TGTGCCAGCAGTTACCGATCGGGACAGGGGCGAGGCTACACCTTC. Translating gives CASSYRSGQGRGYTF.

The chain carries TRBV7-2 and TRBJ2-7; D perhaps matches TRBD1 (6 bases). Per germline, CDR1 SGHTA and CDR2 FQGNSA. The V gene lost 5 bases and the J gene lost 2 bases, with 13 bases spanning the gap. The CDR3 totals 14 residues. The CDR3 DNA follows: TGTGCCAGCAGCCCGCGCACAGGGACCTACGAGCAGTACTTC. Translation gives CASSPRTGTYEQYF.

V usage is TRBV7-2 and J usage is TRBJ2-2; 8 bases match TRBD2. Per germline, CDR1 SGHTA and CDR2 FQGNSA. This CDR3 is 14 amino acids long. The trim removed 5 bases at V and 5 bases at J, leaving 4 bases unmatched. CDR3 sequence: CASSPGGATGELFF. In DNA, the CDR3 is TGTGCCAGCAGCCCCGGGGGGGCGACCGGGGAGCTGTTTTTT.

This CDR3 reads CASSLSGERGREGYTF. The CDR3, as DNA: TGTGCCAGCAGTTTATCGGGGGAGAGGGGGCGGGAAGGCTACACCTTC. This chain uses TRBV27 with TRBJ1-2, with 7 nucleotides matching TRBD1. CDR3 length: 16 residues. From germline, CDR1 is MNHEY and CDR2 SMNVEV (reference sequence). Unmatched junction bases numbered 12, after V lost 0 bases and J lost 8 bases.

This chain links TRBV7-9 with TRBJ1-1; D is possibly TRBD1 (5 bases). This CDR3 has 14 amino acids. The germline gives CDR1 SEHNR, CDR2 FQNEAQ (reference sequence). The V and J ends lost 5 bases and 4 bases respectively, with 14 bases between them. The CDR3 bases are TGTGCCAGCAGCCCTGACAGTTTTGGCACTGAAGCTTTCTTT. Encoded protein: CASSPDSFGTEAFF. Variable domain in full (rest from reference TRBV7-9 and TRBJ1-1): DTGVSQNPRHKITKRGQNVTFRCDPISEHNRLYWYRQTLGQGPEFLTYFQNEAQLEKSRLLSDRFSAERPKGSFSTLEIQRTEQGDSAMYLCASSPDSFGTEAFFGQGTRLTVV.

This clone came up a few times. This rearrangement joins TRBV18 to TRBJ2-6; a weak D match, TRBD2 (6 bases). This CDR3 region has 18 residues. V lost 0 bases and J lost 0, with 12 bases in between. Germline assignment: CDR1 KGHSH and CDR2 LQKENI. This CDR3 reads CASSPPGGIDSGANVLTF. The CDR3 bases are TGTGCCAGCTCACCACCGGGGGGAATCGACTCTGGGGCCAACGTCCTGACTTTC. Together with reference TRBV18 and TRBJ2-6, the CDR3 gives the full variable domain: NAGVMQNPRHLVRRRGQEARLRCSPMKGHSHVYWYRQLPEEGLKFMVYLQKENIIDESGMPKERFSAEFPKEGPSILRIQQVVRGDSAAYFCASSPPGGIDSGANVLTFGAGSRLTVL.

V gene TRBV6-5 combines with J gene TRBJ1-2; no clear D. The germline V and J ends were trimmed by 4 bases and 3 bases, with 9 bases remaining between them. This CDR3 spans 13 amino acids. CDR1 is MNHEY and CDR2 is SVGAGI in the germline V gene. The CDR3 nucleotides are TGTGCCAGCAGTTTGCGAGAGCACTATGGCTACACCTTC. It codes for CASSLREHYGYTF.

The sample holds a few counts of this clone. The chain joins TRBV7-3 to TRBJ2-2, with TRBD1 matching over 10 bases. Germline V lookup: CDR1 SGHTA, CDR2 FQGTGA. The ends lost 6 bases at V and 5 bases at J; junction bases unmatched: 9. This CDR3 comprises 16 residues. The CDR3 bases are TGTGCCAGCAGGTCTCCATTGGACAGGGGGACCGGGGAGCTGTTTTTT. It is translated as CASRSPLDRGTGELFF.

The rearrangement links TRBV29-1 to TRBJ1-1, with D possibly being TRBD1 (6 bases). The CDR3 totals 16 residues. V lost 6 bases and J lost 1, with 21 bases in between. Germline loops: CDR1 SQVTM, CDR2 ANQGSEA. The CDR3 sequence: CSVLLPGHKGNTEAFF. The CDR3 nucleotides read TGCAGCGTGCTACTGCCGGGACACAAGGGGAACACTGAAGCTTTCTTT. Complete variable domain (other parts from reference TRBV29-1 and TRBJ1-1): SAVISQKPSRDICQRGTSLTIQCQVDSQVTMMFWYRQQPGQSLTLIATANQGSEATYESGFVIDKFPISRPNLTFSTLTVSNMSPEDSSIYLCSVLLPGHKGNTEAFFGQGTRLTVV.